Each of the 13 T cell receptor beta chains below was sequenced from the same sample in a study of sequential checkpoint blockade in melanoma. The table came from immunoSEQ multiplex PCR; TCRdb's copy has only in-frame clones and leaves some out. The sample carries several hundred clones, around 27% recorded once. As for treatment: randomized to nivolumab then ipilimumab (arm A) or the reverse (arm B). This specimen was tumor tissue (inferred from file names), taken from a patient given nivolumab and ipilimumab in sequence. The receptors shown here come from a human donor with melanoma.

This clone was counted only a few times. This rearrangement joins TRBV9 to TRBJ2-2, with a tentative D call TRBD1 (6 bases). Per germline, CDR1 SGDLS and CDR2 YYNGEE. CDR3 length equals 15 residues. The V end lost 3 bases, the J end lost 1 base, and 10 bases lay between the germline ends. This chain's CDR3 is CASSAGTLNTGELFF. Written as DNA, the CDR3 is TGTGCCAGCAGCGCCGGGACACTGAACACCGGGGAGCTGTTTTTT.

The chain has TRBV29-1 and TRBJ1-1; 8 bases map to TRBD1. Per the germline V gene, CDR1 is SQVTM and CDR2 is ANQGSEA. There are 12 residues in the CDR3. The V segment lost 6 bases and the J segment 14 bases; nucleotides outside the gene matches: 14. The chain's CDR3 is CSVADPDRASFF. DNA of the CDR3: TGCAGCGTCGCAGACCCGGACAGGGCCTCCTTCTTT.

This clone was recorded a few times. The chain combines TRBV19 with TRBJ2-3; no firm D call. Trimming removed 4 bases at V and 2 bases at J, with 4 bases between. The CDR3 totals 12 residues. Germline V gives CDR1 LNHDA, CDR2 SQIVND (reference sequence). The CDR3 region is CASSRYTDTQYF. The CDR3 region has the DNA TGTGCCAGTAGTAGATACACAGATACGCAGTATTTT.

The chain combines TRBV5-1 with TRBJ2-5; TRBD2 agrees at 10 bases. The CDR3 spans 16 residues. Germline V gene data show CDR1 as SGHRS and CDR2 as YFSETQ. V lost 2 bases to trimming and J lost 7 bases; unmatched junction nucleotides: 11. The CDR3: CASSFSLAGAGGTQYF. The CDR3 DNA is TGCGCCAGCAGCTTTAGCCTAGCGGGAGCCGGAGGGACCCAGTACTTC.

This clone was recorded a few times. The chain joins TRBV9 to TRBJ2-7, with TRBD2 identical over 8 bases. CDR1 is SGDLS, CDR2 YYNGEE, per germline. The V and J ends lost 3 bases and 1 base, in that order; junction bases with no gene match: 3. This CDR3 comprises 14 residues. CDR3 sequence: CASSGTSGSYEQYF. The CDR3 nucleotides are TGTGCCAGCAGCGGAACTAGCGGATCCTACGAGCAGTACTTC. Full variable domain (missing parts from reference TRBV9 and TRBJ2-7): DSGVTQTPKHLITATGQRVTLRCSPRSGDLSVYWYQQSLDQGLQFLIQYYNGEERAKGNILERFSAQQFPDLHSELNLSSLELGDSALYFCASSGTSGSYEQYFGPGTRLTVT.

This clone was seen a handful of times. The chain combines TRBV6-7 with TRBJ1-2; D is undetermined. TRBV6-7 is identified as an open reading frame with a role that is uncertain. This CDR3 is built from 11 residues. V lost 4 bases to trimming and J lost 0 bases, with 0 bases between them. CDR3 region: CASSSNYGYTF. The DNA of the CDR3 is TGTGCCAGCAGTTCTAACTATGGCTACACCTTC.

This CDR3 reads CASSPDRVKNEKLFF. The CDR3 DNA is TGTGCCAGCTCACCAGACAGGGTCAAAAATGAAAAACTGTTTTTT. J is TRBJ1-4 and V is TRBV18; 7 bases agree with TRBD1. CDR1 is KGHSH, CDR2 LQKENI, per germline. The CDR3 covers 15 residues. V gave up 2 bases and J gave up 5 bases; unmatched junction bases: 5.

V and J are TRBV10-3 and TRBJ1-2; 8 nucleotides line up with TRBD1. Germline V gives CDR1 ENHRY, CDR2 SYGVKD. The V segment lost 2 bases and the J segment 2 bases; nucleotides outside the gene matches: 4. This CDR3 region has 15 residues. Written as DNA, the CDR3 is TGTGCCATCAGTGAGACCGGGACAGGAAACTATGGCTACACCTTC. Protein: CAISETGTGNYGYTF.

This clone was picked up a small number of times. This chain joins TRBV13 and TRBJ1-2; 7 bases agree with TRBD1. Germline V gene sequence: CDR1 PRHDT, CDR2 FYEKMQ (reference sequence). This CDR3 comprises 13 residues. V lost 0 bases to trimming and J lost 7 bases; unmatched junction nucleotides: 2. The CDR3 reads CASSLGHRGGYTF. CDR3 sequence (DNA): TGTGCCAGCAGCTTAGGCCACAGGGGTGGCTACACCTTC.

This clone rates as large (0.1 to 1%). The rearrangement uses TRBV4-1 and TRBJ1-1; the D gene is possibly TRBD1 (6 bases). The germline V gene encodes CDR1 MGHRA and CDR2 YSYEKL. The V and J ends lost 0 bases and 8 bases respectively, with 10 bases between them. The CDR3 totals 13 residues. CDR3 in DNA: TGCGCCAGCAGCCAAGATCGGGGGGCCGAAGCTTTCTTT. Its translation: CASSQDRGAEAFF.

This chain uses TRBV19 with TRBJ1-4; D is ambiguous. The germline V and J ends were trimmed by 2 bases and 1 base, with 8 bases remaining between them. The CDR3 runs 15 residues. CDR1 is LNHDA, CDR2 SQIVND, per germline (reference sequence). This CDR3 reads CASSILGRTNEKLFF. CDR3 in DNA: TGTGCCAGTAGTATATTGGGCAGAACTAATGAAAAACTGTTTTTT.

This clone has only a few counts. The chain carries TRBV10-3 and TRBJ1-1; tentative D call: TRBD1 (6 bases). Germline CDR1 ENHRY, CDR2 SYGVKD. With 2 bases removed from V and 1 base from J, the gap between germline ends came to 8 bases. The CDR3 has 14 residues. CDR3 amino acids: CAISERGENTEAFF. DNA for the CDR3: TGTGCCATCAGTGAGAGGGGGGAGAACACTGAAGCTTTCTTT.

The chain carries TRBV11-3 and TRBJ1-4; a possible D gene is TRBD1 (5 bases). V was trimmed by 5 bases and J by 8 bases, leaving 15 bases between them. This CDR3 has 14 amino acids. Germline assignment: CDR1 SGHNT and CDR2 YENEEA. The CDR3 DNA reads as TGTGCCAGCAGCCTCCGGTGGGGCGAGGAAAAACTGTTTTTT. It yields the protein CASSLRWGEEKLFF.